Sequencing of this T cell receptor beta chain was carried out in a study of T-cell memory formation after mild COVID-19. There are many counts of this clonotype. Trimming pared 2 bases from V and 2 bases from J, leaving 7 bases between. The CDR3 runs 13 residues. The germline CDR1 and CDR2 sequences are MNHEY and SVGEGT. In TCRdb, the 5' RACE reads were re-called with MiXCR into one record per CDR3 protein. The profile shows 390,000 or so distinct CDR3 sequences, 16% of them singletons. Sample: PBMCs or a T cell subset sorted from them (not recorded which). This clonotype was sampled from a man aged 18 to 35 who had mild COVID-19 (a few samples of this study predate the infection). Cell type and time point are not known. The rearrangement links TRBV6-2 or TRBV6-3 to TRBJ2-7; D gene ambiguous. Here the CDR3 DNA reads TGTGCCAGCAGTTACAGGTGGGCCTACGAGCAGTACTTC. This codes for CASSYRWAYEQYF.